This T cell receptor beta chain appears in the sequencing data of a study of regulatory T cells in long-lasting Graves disease. Ten or more counts support this clonotype. Library construction for TCR beta used iRepertoire HTBI primers and Arm-PCR of CDR3 regions. Via MiXCR, TCRdb re-called the multiplex PCR reads, giving one row per CDR3 protein. The table lists over 450,000 distinct CDR3 sequences, approximately 21% of them singletons, with roughly 7.7% in the top ten. Time point defined: persistent/refractory GD, antithyroid drugs over 5 years with positive TRAb. Construction of the TCR library relied on RNA isolated from PBMCs. Graves' disease diagnoses followed American Thyroid Association guidelines. Per germline, CDR1 SGHAT and CDR2 FQNNGV. The J segment lost 6 bases and the V segment lost 4 bases, leaving 1 base of the junction unmatched. This CDR3 is 14 amino acids long.

The V and J genes are TRBV11-2 and TRBJ2-7; TRBD2 aligns across 15 bases. The starting material was peripheral blood mononuclear cells (PBMCs), obtained when the disease was refractory, from a patient treated with antithyroid drugs. This TCR came from a female donor with Graves disease. The CDR3 protein is CASSSGLAGGEQYF. The DNA for the CDR3 is TGTGCCAGCAGCTCGGGACTAGCGGGGGGCGAGCAGTACTTC.